The source of this T cell receptor (beta chain) is a study of beta chain features in type 1 diabetes. General study results and limits: cDNA sequencing could over-represent cells with high TCR expression. Moderately but significantly shorter TCRB CDR3s were found in Type 1 diabetes patients in all four CD4+ subsets.

Reverse transcribing all isolated RNA meant expressed TCRB transcripts were sequenced. The average output of naive, central memory and regulatory T cell samples was several million reads. Only in-frame clones appear in the TCRdb table, and some are missing; sequencing was by immunoSEQ multiplex PCR. The table records around 650,000 clones, under 15% of them present only once. Germline V gene data show CDR1 as MDHEN and CDR2 as SYDVKM. V was pared by 10 bases and J by 4 bases, with 10 bases of the junction left unmatched. The length of the CDR3 is 14 residues. A remark on this clone: The target antigen is unknown.

The chain has TRBV28 and TRBJ1-5, with 7 bases fitting TRBD1. The specimen was naive CD4+ T cells from blood. This clonotype originated in a man aged 25-45 years with type 1 diabetes. The chain's CDR3 is CAIRSGQLNQPQHF. Here the CDR3 DNA reads TGTGCCATAAGATCGGGACAGCTTAATCAGCCCCAGCATTTT.